This T cell receptor beta chain was observed in a study of OX40 agonist ivuxolimab in advanced cancers. The wider study: Every patient in dose escalation had hepatocellular carcinoma, melanoma, renal cell or head and neck cancer.

Turning to this clone: Its antigen is as yet unknown.

Overall study results and limits: Also present in some nonresponders was a low level of normalized T-cell clonal expansion. On average, CD8+ T cells showed a greater number of expanded clones than CD4+.

Data came from immunoSEQ multiplex PCR; TCRdb stores just in-frame clones and leaves some out. Here the sample spans about 45,000 clones, more than 75% being singletons. The study sampled blood at baseline, cycle 4 day 1, and cycle 7 day 1. This CDR3 spans 15 amino acids. Trimming left V 5 bases short and J 7 bases short, with 18 bases between. Per the germline V gene, CDR1 is SGHNT and CDR2 is YENEEA. The sequences come from CD4+ or CD8+ T cells sorted from blood, collected in a trial of the OX40 agonist ivuxolimab. The chain carries TRBV11-3 and TRBJ2-1, with D possibly matching TRBD1 (7 bases). The TCR was taken from an adult with an advanced solid tumor such as melanoma, head and neck, liver or kidney cancer. Here the CDR3 DNA reads TGTGCCAGCAGCCCCAGGACAGGCAGCGGGAATGAGCAGTTCTTC. As protein: CASSPRTGSGNEQFF.